These T cell receptor beta chains were read from a single sample in a study of T cells expressing NK-cell markers. TCRdb re-called the 5' RACE reads; one entry per CDR3 protein, DNA not given. Recorded for this sample: approximately 150,000 distinct CDR3 sequences. Sequenced material: blood T cells: a sorted CD56 or NKG2C T cell subset, CD4+ or CD8+ T cells, or bulk PBMC T cells (not recorded which). These receptors came from a man between 18 and 35 years old in good health. Both conserved end residues are part of each CDR3. Fields, in order: CDR3 length, J gene, V gene, CDR3 protein.

CDR3 length: 15; J gene: TRBJ2-7; V gene: TRBV7-9; CDR3 protein: CASSLASGEAYEQYF
CDR3 length: 11; J gene: TRBJ2-7; V gene: TRBV7-2; CDR3 protein: CASSKEDEQYF
CDR3 length: 13; J gene: TRBJ1-6; V gene: TRBV25-1; CDR3 protein: CASSLPNNSPLHF
CDR3 length: 16; J gene: TRBJ2-1; V gene: TRBV5-4; CDR3 protein: CASSEPTGQSYDEQFF
CDR3 length: 15; J gene: TRBJ1-2; V gene: TRBV20-1; CDR3 protein: CSAREAQGGIYGYTF
CDR3 length: 15; J gene: TRBJ2-1; V gene: TRBV7-3; CDR3 protein: CASSLEGGGVNEQFF
CDR3 length: 14; J gene: TRBJ1-5; V gene: TRBV5-5; CDR3 protein: CASSGDRGNQPQHF
CDR3 length: 12; J gene: TRBJ2-7; V gene: TRBV4-1; CDR3 protein: CASSLVGLEQYF
CDR3 length: 16; J gene: TRBJ2-1; V gene: TRBV4-3; CDR3 protein: CASSQDQVGNYNEQFF
CDR3 length: 15; J gene: TRBJ2-3; V gene: TRBV2; CDR3 protein: CASSGGTSGPDTQYF
CDR3 length: 15; J gene: TRBJ2-1; V gene: TRBV21-1; CDR3 protein: CASSHRTSGTGEQFF
CDR3 length: 15; J gene: TRBJ2-5; V gene: TRBV3-1; CDR3 protein: CASSQDEGAPETQYF
CDR3 length: 15; J gene: TRBJ2-6; V gene: TRBV27; CDR3 protein: CASSWGDPGANVLTF
CDR3 length: 15; J gene: TRBJ2-7; V gene: TRBV5-1; CDR3 protein: CASTPGTQDTYEQYF
CDR3 length: 18; J gene: TRBJ2-2; V gene: TRBV5-5; CDR3 protein: CASTHPPGVAENTGELFF
CDR3 length: 15; J gene: TRBJ2-1; V gene: TRBV4-1; CDR3 protein: CASSRDGRPHNEQFF
CDR3 length: 13; J gene: TRBJ1-1; V gene: TRBV9; CDR3 protein: CASSVVGQEEAFF
CDR3 length: 15; J gene: TRBJ2-5; V gene: TRBV11-3; CDR3 protein: CASSSPRTGTETQYF
CDR3 length: 15; J gene: TRBJ2-3; V gene: TRBV6-1; CDR3 protein: CASSTSGMGANTQYF
CDR3 length: 16; J gene: TRBJ2-1; V gene: TRBV11-3; CDR3 protein: CASSPWTSGTADEQFF
CDR3 length: 15; J gene: TRBJ2-2; V gene: TRBV29-1; CDR3 protein: CSVAKTDRSTGELFF
CDR3 length: 15; J gene: TRBJ2-3; V gene: TRBV9; CDR3 protein: CASSHRQDGTDTQYF
CDR3 length: 15; J gene: TRBJ2-7; V gene: TRBV2; CDR3 protein: CASKTGTGGSYEQYF
CDR3 length: 13; J gene: TRBJ2-5; V gene: TRBV3-1; CDR3 protein: CASRGGGQETQYF
CDR3 length: 13; J gene: TRBJ1-1; V gene: TRBV6-2/TRBV6-3; CDR3 protein: CASSWTTNTEAFF
CDR3 length: 11; J gene: TRBJ1-1; V gene: TRBV2; CDR3 protein: CASNTDTEAFF